A single sample is the source of the 9 T cell receptor beta chains below, sequenced in a study of T-cell memory formation after mild COVID-19. TCRdb analysed the 5' RACE reads with MiXCR anew, one entry per CDR3 protein. The table records nearly 350,000 distinct CDR3 sequences, over 10% of them present only once. The sample taken for sequencing was PBMCs or a T cell subset sorted from them (not recorded which). The receptors shown here come from a man aged 18 to 35 who had mild COVID-19 (a few samples of this study predate the infection). Cell type and time point are not known.

This clonotype has a handful of counts. The chain employs TRBV4-2 and TRBJ1-6, with D maybe TRBD1 (5 bases). The CDR3 is made up of 18 amino acids. Trimming pared 3 bases from V and 5 bases from J, leaving 20 bases between. Germline CDR1 reads LGHNA; CDR2 reads YNFKEQ. CDR3 sequence (DNA): TGTGCCAGCAGCCACCCCGCGCCCGGGGCCCCCCATAATTCACCCCTCCACTTT. Translating it yields CASSHPAPGAPHNSPLHF.

The V and J genes are TRBV9 and TRBJ1-4; 8 bases map to TRBD1. Germline-derived CDR1 and CDR2 are SGDLS and YYNGEE. The CDR3 runs to 15 residues. After removal of 4 bases from V and 4 bases from J, the junction contained 6 bases not matched to a gene. This CDR3 is CASSSRTGSNEKLFF. The CDR3, as DNA: TGTGCCAGCAGCTCCCGGACAGGGAGTAATGAAAAACTGTTTTTT. The entire variable domain, with the rest obtained from reference TRBV9 and TRBJ1-4, is as follows: DSGVTQTPKHLITATGQRVTLRCSPRSGDLSVYWYQQSLDQGLQFLIQYYNGEERAKGNILERFSAQQFPDLHSELNLSSLELGDSALYFCASSSRTGSNEKLFFGSGTQLSVL.

The chain recombines TRBV7-3 with TRBJ1-1; 11 positions agree with TRBD1. Per germline, CDR1 SGHTA and CDR2 FQGTGA. Trimming took 6 bases from V and 8 from J; bases not matched to a gene: 8. The CDR3 loop spans 14 amino acids. CDR3 protein: CASSSGQGALEAFF. The CDR3 coding sequence is TGTGCCAGCAGTTCTGGACAGGGGGCATTGGAAGCTTTCTTT.

This clonotype was seen many times. The rearrangement uses TRBV7-8 and TRBJ2-7; D ambiguous. CDR3 size: 12 residues. Germline CDR1 SGHVS, CDR2 FQNEAQ. Trimming left V 1 base short and J 3 bases short, with 4 bases between. The CDR3 here is CASSLVGYEQYF. CDR3 nucleotide sequence: TGTGCCAGCAGCTTAGTGGGCTACGAGCAGTACTTC.

This clonotype occurred a few times. The chain links TRBV5-1 to TRBJ1-2; D is unresolved. Trimming removed 0 bases at V and 4 bases at J, with 7 bases between. The V gene's germline CDR1 is SGHRS and CDR2 YFSETQ. The CDR3 spans 13 residues. The CDR3 DNA reads as TGCGCCAGCAGCTTGGACAGCGGCTATGGCTACACCTTC. Residues: CASSLDSGYGYTF. Together with reference TRBV5-1 and TRBJ1-2, the CDR3 gives the full variable domain: KAGVTQTPRYLIKTRGQQVTLSCSPISGHRSVSWYQQTPGQGLQFLFEYFSETQRNKGNFPGRFSGRQFSNSRSEMNVSTLELGDSALYLCASSLDSGYGYTFGSGTRLTVV.

This clonotype was recorded only once. The chain uses TRBV28 and TRBJ2-3; D perhaps matches TRBD2 (5 bases). This CDR3 has 13 residues. Germline values: CDR1 MDHEN, CDR2 SYDVKM. Between the trimmed V and J ends, which lost 7 bases and 2 bases, there was a span of 10 bases. CDR3 nucleotide sequence: TGTGCCAGCACAGCGGTACCCACAGATACGCAGTATTTT. Translating gives CASTAVPTDTQYF. The full variable domain, completed using reference TRBV28 and TRBJ2-3, is DVKVTQSSRYLVKRTGEKVFLECVQDMDHENMFWYRQDPGLGLRLIYFSYDVKMKEKGDIPEGYSVSREKKERFSLILESASTNQTSMYLCASTAVPTDTQYFGPGTRLTVL.

The chain combines TRBV30 with TRBJ2-2; either TRBD1 or TRBD2 may supply D (5 bases each). The CDR3 totals 14 residues. Germline V gene data show CDR1 as GTSNPN and CDR2 as SVGIG (reference sequence). V lost 3 bases and J lost 4, with 12 bases in between. This CDR3 is CAWSGAVFTGELFF. The CDR3 nucleotides read TGTGCCTGGAGCGGGGCAGTCTTCACCGGGGAGCTGTTTTTT.

This clonotype has a handful of counts. J is TRBJ2-3 and V is TRBV7-9, with D possibly TRBD1 on 6 matching bases. The CDR3 is 15 amino acids. Trimming removed 1 base at V and 3 bases at J, with 11 bases between. From germline, CDR1 is SEHNR and CDR2 FQNEAQ (reference sequence). The DNA for the CDR3 is TGTGCCAGCAGCTTAGGGAGGCAGGGGACAGATACGCAGTATTTT. Protein: CASSLGRQGTDTQYF.

This clonotype was observed a handful of times. The gene calls are TRBV28 and TRBJ1-1; D gene uncertain. Germline loops: CDR1 MDHEN, CDR2 SYDVKM. Trimming cost V 8 bases and J 0 bases, with 13 bases left between them. The CDR3 totals 14 residues. CDR3 coding DNA: TGTGCCAGCTCACCGAGAAAGATGAACACTGAAGCTTTCTTT. Translation: CASSPRKMNTEAFF. The full variable domain, with the rest looked up from reference TRBV28 and TRBJ1-1, is DVKVTQSSRYLVKRTGEKVFLECVQDMDHENMFWYRQDPGLGLRLIYFSYDVKMKEKGDIPEGYSVSREKKERFSLILESASTNQTSMYLCASSPRKMNTEAFFGQGTRLTVV.